These 30 T cell receptor beta chains were sequenced from one sample in a study of patients and donors after allogeneic stem cell transplantation (dated by TCRdb to 2018 to 2021). The library was produced with RT-PCR. The sequencing machine was a NextSeq 550. TCRdb reprocessing: public reads trimmed at Q25 with fastp, clones called with MiXCR, in-frame beta chains kept. Rows with one shared CDR3 protein collapse into an entry with the most common genes and DNA. Within this sample are about 89,000 distinct CDR3 sequences, with roughly 50% of them counted one time only. The ten largest clones capture about 64% of the sample. The sample taken for sequencing was blood, either unsorted or a sorted T cell fraction (not recorded which). The receptors originated from a human donor who was either an allogeneic HSCT recipient or a stem cell or donor lymphocyte infusion donor (not recorded which). It is not recorded whose cells these are; they may come from a transplant donor.

About this clonotype: One end of the junction varies from germline; a read error may be responsible. The gene calls are TRBV28 and TRBJ2-7; no definite D call. The CDR3 extends over 12 amino acids. Germline values: CDR1 MDHEN, CDR2 SYDVKM. The CDR3 loop is CATSLQAYEQYF. Here the CDR3 DNA reads TGTGCCACCAGTTTACAAGCCTACGAGCAGTACTTC.

In its sample, this clonotype was seen a few times. The genes are TRBV12-3 or TRBV12-4 and TRBJ1-1; D not resolved. The CDR3 extends over 11 amino acids. The V end was cut by 7 bases, the J end by 7 bases, with 10 bases between. Here the CDR3 DNA reads TGTGCCAGCACCCTTAACCTTGAAGCTTTCTTT. Translation: CASTLNLEAFF.

There are a few counts of this clonotype. V gene TRBV2 combines with J gene TRBJ1-1; D not certain. CDR1 and CDR2 from the germline V gene are SNHLY and FYNNEI. The CDR3 extends over 14 amino acids. The germline V and J ends were trimmed by 5 bases and 0 bases, with 10 bases remaining between them. CDR3 loop: CASSPNTMNTEAFF. Written as DNA, the CDR3 is TGTGCCAGCAGTCCAAATACCATGAACACTGAAGCTTTCTTT.

The chain uses TRBV9 and TRBJ2-5; the D gene is possibly TRBD2 (6 bases). The CDR3 consists of 13 residues. Trimming cost V 4 bases and J 0 bases, with 7 bases left between them. Germline-derived CDR1 and CDR2 are SGDLS and YYNGEE. The CDR3 bases are TGTGCCAGCAGCCGGGGGAACCAAGAGACCCAGTACTTC. Protein sequence: CASSRGNQETQYF.

This clonotype has just one count. V is TRBV29-1 and J is TRBJ1-3; the D gene is possibly TRBD1 (6 bases). The CDR3 contains 14 residues. The germline gives CDR1 SQVTM, CDR2 ANQGSEA. V dropped 2 bases and J dropped 2 bases, with 10 bases sitting between them. CDR3 sequence reads: CSVESPGAGNTIYF. The DNA for the CDR3 is TGCAGCGTTGAATCTCCAGGGGCTGGAAACACCATATATTTT.

This clonotype occurred a few times. The rearrangement links TRBV7-2 to TRBJ1-2, with TRBD1 as a possible D gene (5 bases). The CDR3 extends over 17 amino acids. Between the trimmed V and J ends, which lost 6 bases and 0 bases, there was a span of 20 bases. Per the germline V gene, CDR1 is SGHTA and CDR2 is FQGNSA. This CDR3 is CASSRQFSGGANYGYTF. Here the CDR3 DNA reads TGTGCCAGCAGTCGGCAATTCTCTGGGGGAGCTAACTATGGCTACACCTTC.

This clonotype has only a few counts. The V and J genes are TRBV12-3 or TRBV12-4 and TRBJ1-5, with a weak D call TRBD1 (6 bases). This CDR3 comprises 14 residues. V lost 6 bases, J lost 5 bases, and 14 bases lay in between. CDR3 DNA sequence: TGTGCCAGCAGCCCAACAGGGCCTCATCAGCCCCAGCATTTT. This gives the protein CASSPTGPHQPQHF.

The V call is TRBV7-9, the J call TRBJ2-7, with 12 bases lining up with TRBD2. V was pared by 4 bases and J by 1 base, with 5 bases of the junction left unmatched. Germline V CDR1 and CDR2: SEHNR, FQNEAQ (reference sequence). This CDR3 contains 16 residues. The CDR3 region is CASSWTSGESSYEQYF. CDR3 coding DNA: TGTGCCAGCAGCTGGACTAGCGGGGAATCTTCCTACGAGCAGTACTTC. Full variable domain (rest looked up from reference TRBV7-9 and TRBJ2-7): DTGVSQNPRHKITKRGQNVTFRCDPISEHNRLYWYRQTLGQGPEFLTYFQNEAQLEKSRLLSDRFSAERPKGSFSTLEIQRTEQGDSAMYLCASSWTSGESSYEQYFGPGTRLTVT.

A few counts support this clonotype. The chain joins TRBV7-2 to TRBJ1-6; D is unclear. The CDR3 totals 13 residues. The V end was cut by 6 bases, the J end by 10 bases, with 13 bases between. Per the germline V gene, CDR1 is SGHTA and CDR2 is FQGNSA. This CDR3 reads CASRQRLNSPLHF. The DNA of the CDR3 is TGTGCCAGCAGGCAAAGGCTGAACTCACCCCTCCACTTT.

The CDR3, as DNA: TGTGCCAGCAGTTATGACAGGGGAAGCACTGAAGCTTTCTTT. Translating gives CASSYDRGSTEAFF. The chain uses TRBV6-1 and TRBJ1-1; 8 bases line up with TRBD1. CDR3 size: 14 residues. Germline trimming cut 5 bases from V and 4 bases from J; bases unmatched to any gene: 6. Germline CDR1 is MNHNS and CDR2 is SASEGT.

This chain uses TRBV6-2 or TRBV6-3 with TRBJ1-1; maybe TRBD1 (5 bases). Germline V CDR1 and CDR2: MNHEY, SVGEGT. The length of the CDR3 is 14 residues. Trimming removed 7 bases at V and 1 base at J, with 13 bases between. The CDR3 sequence is CASIKIGQNTEAFF. The CDR3 DNA reads TGTGCCAGCATCAAAATCGGACAGAACACTGAAGCTTTCTTT.

V usage is TRBV11-2 and J usage is TRBJ1-1; D is undetermined. The CDR3 length is 12 residues. V gave up 3 bases and J gave up 11 bases, with 13 bases separating them. The V gene's germline CDR1 is SGHAT and CDR2 FQNNGV. This CDR3 is CASSFDPLGAFF. In DNA, the CDR3 is TGTGCCAGCAGCTTTGACCCCCTTGGGGCTTTCTTT.

The chain joins TRBV27 to TRBJ1-6; 7 bases match TRBD1. Germline V gene sequence: CDR1 MNHEY, CDR2 SMNVEV (reference sequence). The ends lost 7 bases at V and 7 bases at J; junction bases unmatched: 4. CDR3 size: 13 residues. The CDR3 coding sequence is TGTGCCAGCAAGGAACAGGGGAATTCACCCCTCCACTTT. Amino acid sequence: CASKEQGNSPLHF.

This chain joins TRBV12-3 or TRBV12-4 and TRBJ1-1; maybe TRBD1 (5 bases). Trimming stripped 3 bases from V and 0 bases from J, with 8 bases between. The CDR3 extends over 14 amino acids. CDR3 region: CASSFWGMNTEAFF. The CDR3, as DNA: TGTGCCAGCAGTTTTTGGGGCATGAACACTGAAGCTTTCTTT.

The sample holds many counts of this clonotype. The chain recombines TRBV11-2 with TRBJ2-5; D is undetermined. There are 15 residues in the CDR3. V lost 2 bases to trimming and J lost 2 bases, with 12 bases between them. Germline V gives CDR1 SGHAT, CDR2 FQNNGV. The CDR3 DNA follows: TGTGCCAGCAGCTTAATAACGGACCTTCAAGAGACCCAGTACTTC. Translating it yields CASSLITDLQETQYF.

The genes are TRBV7-9 and TRBJ1-2, with D maybe TRBD1 (5 bases). CDR3 length: 13 residues. The V and J ends lost 1 base and 4 bases respectively, with 7 bases between them. Germline-derived CDR1 and CDR2 are SEHNR and FQNEAQ (reference sequence). The CDR3 reads CASSLGQIYGYTF. The CDR3 nucleotides are TGTGCCAGCAGCTTAGGACAGATCTATGGCTACACCTTC.

The gene calls are TRBV2 and TRBJ1-3; the match to TRBD1 covers 7 bases. The CDR3 length is 16 residues. Trimming at V came to 2 bases and at J to 0 bases, leaving 4 bases not matched to a gene. The germline V gene has CDR1 SNHLY and CDR2 FYNNEI. CDR3 amino acids: CASSESDRSSGNTIYF. The CDR3 DNA sequence: TGTGCCAGCAGTGAATCGGACAGGAGCTCTGGAAACACCATATATTTT.

V gene TRBV2 combines with J gene TRBJ2-1, with 8 bases aligning to TRBD1. The V segment lost 4 bases and the J segment 8 bases; nucleotides outside the gene matches: 10. Germline V gene data show CDR1 as SNHLY and CDR2 as FYNNEI. CDR3 length: 15 residues. CDR3 bases: TGTGCCAGCAGTGTGCCGGGACAGGTTCTTGATGAGCAGTTCTTC. Protein: CASSVPGQVLDEQFF.

The chain employs TRBV28 and TRBJ1-5; TRBD1 might be the D (6 bases). The CDR3 extends over 13 amino acids. Germline V gives CDR1 MDHEN, CDR2 SYDVKM. Deletions cut 8 bases from V and 10 bases from J, with 18 bases between. The CDR3 spells CASVEGGTFPQHF. The CDR3 nucleotides are TGTGCCAGCGTCGAGGGGGGGACGTTTCCCCAGCATTTT.

V usage is TRBV7-2 and J usage is TRBJ2-1; 11 positions match TRBD2. After removal of 5 bases from V and 7 bases from J, the junction contained 13 bases not matched to a gene. The CDR3 has 17 amino acids. Germline V lookup: CDR1 SGHTA, CDR2 FQGNSA. The DNA for the CDR3 is TGTGCCAGCAGCCTTACCTTAGCGGGAGGGCCTTCGAATGAGCAGTTCTTC. Its protein is CASSLTLAGGPSNEQFF.

This clonotype was seen more than once but under ten times. The CDR3 spells CSVAGTGGYTF. The CDR3 DNA reads as TGCAGCGTTGCCGGGACAGGGGGCTACACCTTC. The chain combines TRBV29-1 with TRBJ1-2; 9 bases are a match to TRBD1. Germline-derived CDR1 and CDR2 are SQVTM and ANQGSEA. The CDR3 has 11 amino acids. Trimming removed 4 bases from V and 8 bases from J; junction bases left unmatched: 2.

The chain links TRBV4-2 to TRBJ1-5; D not certain. CDR3 size: 15 residues. With 0 bases removed from V and 9 bases from J, the gap between germline ends came to 15 bases. Germline-derived CDR1 and CDR2 are LGHNA and YNFKEQ. The DNA of the CDR3 is TGTGCCAGCAGCCAAGATCGGGAGAACGTTCGGCCCCAGCATTTT. Translation: CASSQDRENVRPQHF.

V gene TRBV6-5 combines with J gene TRBJ1-5; D call uncertain. The CDR3 sequence is 13 residues long. Trimming shortened V by 5 bases and J by 7 bases, and 12 bases separated the two germline ends. CDR1 MNHEY and CDR2 SVGAGI come from the germline V gene. The chain's CDR3 is CASSPLAEQPQHF. The CDR3 DNA is TGTGCCAGCAGTCCCCTTGCTGAACAGCCCCAGCATTTT.

The V gene is TRBV7-2, the J gene TRBJ2-3, with a weak D call TRBD1 (6 bases). The V end lost 1 base, the J end lost 4 bases, and 15 bases lay between the germline ends. Germline-derived CDR1 and CDR2 are SGHTA and FQGNSA. This CDR3 region has 16 residues. This CDR3 is CASSLVPFQGPDTQYF. CDR3 sequence (DNA): TGTGCCAGCAGCTTAGTGCCCTTCCAGGGGCCAGATACGCAGTATTTT. The whole variable domain, remainder taken from reference TRBV7-2 and TRBJ2-3, is GAGVSQSPSNKVTEKGKDVELRCDPISGHTALYWYRQSLGQGLEFLIYFQGNSAPDKSGLPSDRFSAERTGGSVSTLTIQRTQQEDSAVYLCASSLVPFQGPDTQYFGPGTRLTVL.

This clonotype was seen more than once but under ten times. The chain links TRBV7-2 to TRBJ1-1; the D is unclear. This CDR3 has 15 residues. V was pared by 5 bases and J by 4 bases, with 17 bases between. Germline values: CDR1 SGHTA, CDR2 FQGNSA. CDR3 sequence (DNA): TGTGCCAGCAGCGTCCTTTCTATACGGGGCACTGAAGCTTTCTTT. Translation: CASSVLSIRGTEAFF.

Written as DNA, the CDR3 is TGTGCCAGCAGTGCGACAGACTGGAACACTGAAGCTTTCTTT. Translation: CASSATDWNTEAFF. The chain has TRBV7-2 and TRBJ1-1; a possible D gene is TRBD1 (5 bases). The CDR3 has 14 residues. Germline V gene sequence: CDR1 SGHTA, CDR2 FQGNSA. With 6 bases removed from V and 1 base from J, the gap between germline ends came to 12 bases.

The gene calls are TRBV27 and TRBJ2-1; TRBD2 aligns across 9 bases. Germline V gives CDR1 MNHEY, CDR2 SMNVEV (reference sequence). With 7 bases clipped from V and 9 bases from J, the junction kept 7 bases outside the gene matches. The CDR3 extends over 13 amino acids. DNA of the CDR3: TGTGCCAGCACGGATAGCGGGAGTAGTGAGCAGTTCTTC. Amino acid sequence: CASTDSGSSEQFF.

Only a few counts were recorded for this clonotype. V gene TRBV5-1 combines with J gene TRBJ2-7; the D gene is possibly TRBD2 (6 bases). The CDR3 is 14 residues long. Germline CDR1 reads SGHRS; CDR2 reads YFSETQ. Trimming cost V 0 bases and J 3 bases, with 10 bases left between them. CDR3: CASSLAAGNYEQYF. The CDR3 bases are TGCGCCAGCAGCTTGGCGGCGGGAAACTACGAGCAGTACTTC.

The chain has TRBV12-3 or TRBV12-4 and TRBJ1-2, with D possibly matching TRBD1 (5 bases). This CDR3 spans 14 amino acids. Between the trimmed V and J ends, which lost 4 bases and 1 base, there was a span of 10 bases. In DNA, the CDR3 is TGTGCCAGCAGTTCCCAGGGCTATAACTATGGCTACACCTTC. It yields the protein CASSSQGYNYGYTF.

The chain uses TRBV6-2 or TRBV6-3 and TRBJ1-5; D may be TRBD1 (6 bases). This CDR3 comprises 17 residues. Germline-derived CDR1 and CDR2 are MNHEY and SVGEGT. V was trimmed by 6 bases and J by 5 bases, leaving 23 bases between them. CDR3 region: CASRPQTDSLRDQPQHF. The CDR3 coding sequence is TGTGCCAGCAGACCACAAACGGACAGTCTCAGGGATCAGCCCCAGCATTTT.